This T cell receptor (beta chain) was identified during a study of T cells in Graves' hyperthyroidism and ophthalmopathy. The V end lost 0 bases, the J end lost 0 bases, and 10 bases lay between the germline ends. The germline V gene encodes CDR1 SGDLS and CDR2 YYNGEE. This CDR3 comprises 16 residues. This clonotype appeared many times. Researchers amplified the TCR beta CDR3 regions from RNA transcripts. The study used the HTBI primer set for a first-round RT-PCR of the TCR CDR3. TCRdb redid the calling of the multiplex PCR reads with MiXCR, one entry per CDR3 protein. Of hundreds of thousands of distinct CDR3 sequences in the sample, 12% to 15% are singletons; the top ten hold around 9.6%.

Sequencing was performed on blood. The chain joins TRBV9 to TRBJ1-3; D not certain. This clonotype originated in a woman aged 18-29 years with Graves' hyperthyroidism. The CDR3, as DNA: TGTGCCAGCAGCGTAGGGGCCTCACTCTCTGGAAACACCATATATTTT. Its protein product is CASSVGASLSGNTIYF.